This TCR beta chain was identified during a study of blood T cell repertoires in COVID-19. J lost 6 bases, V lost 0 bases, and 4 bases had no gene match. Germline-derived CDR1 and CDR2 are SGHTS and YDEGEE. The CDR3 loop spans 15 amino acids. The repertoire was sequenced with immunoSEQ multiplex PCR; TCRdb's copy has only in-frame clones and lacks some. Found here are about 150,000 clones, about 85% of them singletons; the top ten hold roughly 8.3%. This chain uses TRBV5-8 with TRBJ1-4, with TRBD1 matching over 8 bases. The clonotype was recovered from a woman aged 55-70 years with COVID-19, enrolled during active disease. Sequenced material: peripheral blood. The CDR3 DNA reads TGTGCCAGCAGCTTGGGGTCAGGGGGCGATGAAAAACTGTTTTTT. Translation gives CASSLGSGGDEKLFF.